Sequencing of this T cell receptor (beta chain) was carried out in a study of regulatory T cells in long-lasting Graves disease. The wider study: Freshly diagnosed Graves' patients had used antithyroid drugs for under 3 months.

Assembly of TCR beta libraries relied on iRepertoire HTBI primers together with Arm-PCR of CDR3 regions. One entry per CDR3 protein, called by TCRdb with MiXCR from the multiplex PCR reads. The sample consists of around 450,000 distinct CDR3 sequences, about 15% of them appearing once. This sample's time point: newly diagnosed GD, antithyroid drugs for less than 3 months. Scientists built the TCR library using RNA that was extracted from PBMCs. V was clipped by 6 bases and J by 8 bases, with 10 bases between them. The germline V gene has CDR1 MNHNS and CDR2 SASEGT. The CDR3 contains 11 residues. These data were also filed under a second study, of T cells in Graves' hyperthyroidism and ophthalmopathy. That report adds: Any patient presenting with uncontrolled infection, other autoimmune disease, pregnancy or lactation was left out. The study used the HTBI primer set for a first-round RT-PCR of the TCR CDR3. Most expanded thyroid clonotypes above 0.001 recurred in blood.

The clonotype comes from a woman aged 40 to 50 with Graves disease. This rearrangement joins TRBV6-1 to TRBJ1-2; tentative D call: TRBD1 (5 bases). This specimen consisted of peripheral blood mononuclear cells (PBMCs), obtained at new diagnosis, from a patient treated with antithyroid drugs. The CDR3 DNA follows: TGTGCCAGCAGACAAGGGGAGGGCTACACCTTC. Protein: CASRQGEGYTF.